The 15 T cell receptor beta chains reported below all come from one sample, sequenced in a study of T cells in Graves' hyperthyroidism and ophthalmopathy. Amplification of TCR beta CDR3 regions used RNA as the template. With the HTBI primer set, the TCR CDR3 went through a first round of RT-PCR. TCRdb analysed the multiplex PCR reads with MiXCR anew, one entry per CDR3 protein. The top ten clones hold approximately 10% of a sample with roughly 700,000 distinct CDR3 sequences, 14% of them seen once. The sample taken for sequencing was blood. Receptors were obtained from a woman younger than 30 with Graves' hyperthyroidism.

The gene calls are TRBV6-1 and TRBJ2-5, with D possibly TRBD2 on 5 matching bases. V shed 6 bases and J shed 2 bases, with 16 bases lying between them. Per the germline V gene, CDR1 is MNHNS and CDR2 is SASEGT. This CDR3 region has 15 residues. The chain's CDR3 is CASRSPDGLQETQYF. The CDR3 DNA is TGTGCCAGCAGGTCCCCTGACGGACTGCAAGAGACCCAGTACTTC.

To note about this clonotype: The CDR3 does not close with the conserved phenylalanine or tryptophan, likely indicating a read error. The V call is TRBV19, the J call TRBJ1-5; D gene ambiguous. The germline gives CDR1 LNHDA, CDR2 SQIVND (reference sequence). V was clipped by 1 base and J by 1 base, with 8 bases between them. The CDR3 runs 15 residues. The CDR3: CASSIATVSNQPQHS. The CDR3 nucleotides read TGTGCCAGTAGTATAGCGACGGTGAGCAATCAGCCCCAGCATTCT.

This rearrangement joins TRBV7-8 to TRBJ2-3, with 10 bases matching TRBD2. The length of the CDR3 is 16 residues. Germline trimming cut 4 bases from V and 3 bases from J; bases unmatched to any gene: 7. Looked up from germline, CDR1 is SGHVS and CDR2 is FQNEAQ. The CDR3 DNA follows: TGTGCCAGCAGCTCACCGACTAGCGGGTGGACAGATACGCAGTATTTT. Amino acids: CASSSPTSGWTDTQYF.

This clonotype occurred many times. The chain has TRBV15 and TRBJ1-1, with D possibly TRBD1 on 6 matching bases. The V gene's germline CDR1 is LNHNV and CDR2 YYDKDF (reference sequence). The CDR3 is made up of 13 amino acids. Trimming took 2 bases from V and 4 from J, leaving 8 bases between them. CDR3 coding DNA: TGTGCCACCAGCAGACAGGGGCCCACTGAAGCTTTCTTT. As protein: CATSRQGPTEAFF.

This clonotype was counted a few times. This chain uses TRBV19 with TRBJ2-7; no definite D call. V lost 3 bases, J lost 1 base, and 13 bases lay in between. From germline, CDR1 is LNHDA and CDR2 SQIVND (reference sequence). The CDR3 is 15 residues long. CDR3 region: CASSMRRVTSYEQYF. CDR3 bases: TGTGCCAGTAGTATGAGACGGGTGACGTCCTACGAGCAGTACTTC.

This clonotype was counted at least ten times. This chain joins TRBV27 and TRBJ1-5, with D possibly being TRBD1 (5 bases). CDR3 size: 18 residues. V gave up 1 base and J gave up 0 bases, with 16 bases separating them. CDR1 and CDR2 from the germline V gene are MNHEY and SMNVEV (reference sequence). Here the CDR3 reads CASSLFQPPTGSNQPQHF. CDR3 sequence (DNA): TGTGCCAGCAGTTTATTCCAACCCCCCACAGGTAGCAATCAGCCCCAGCATTTT.

This clonotype turned up a few times. The chain recombines TRBV18 with TRBJ2-7, with a weak D call TRBD2 (5 bases). CDR1 and CDR2 (germline): KGHSH, LQKENI. Trimming took off 3 bases at V and 5 bases at J, with 20 bases between the two ends. The length of the CDR3 is 16 residues. For the CDR3, the DNA is TGTGCCAGCTCACCGGGAAGCGGCCCCTTTGGGAACGAGCAGTACTTC. It yields the protein CASSPGSGPFGNEQYF.

This rearrangement joins TRBV7-2 to TRBJ2-1; maybe TRBD2 (6 bases). The germline CDR1 and CDR2 sequences are SGHTA and FQGNSA. The CDR3 contains 15 residues. V lost 1 base to trimming and J lost 6 bases, with 13 bases between them. The CDR3 spells CASSLGGKSGNEQFF. CDR3 coding DNA: TGTGCCAGCAGCTTAGGCGGGAAGTCGGGCAATGAGCAGTTCTTC.

This clonotype was recorded many times. J is TRBJ2-7 and V is TRBV2; either TRBD1 or TRBD2 may fit D (5 bases each). Germline V CDR1 and CDR2: SNHLY, FYNNEI. The V and J ends lost 3 bases and 0 bases respectively, with 9 bases between them. The length of the CDR3 is 14 residues. The CDR3 DNA reads as TGTGCCAGCAGTGACGGGGACGGCTCCTACGAGCAGTACTTC. This sequence encodes CASSDGDGSYEQYF.

The rearrangement links TRBV28 to TRBJ2-2; 10 bases fit TRBD1. J lost 7 bases, V lost 7 bases, and 6 bases had no gene match. This CDR3 has 14 amino acids. From germline, CDR1 is MDHEN and CDR2 SYDVKM. CDR3 coding DNA: TGTGCCAGCAAGACAGGGGGCGCGAACGGGGAGCTGTTTTTT. Translation gives CASKTGGANGELFF.

This clonotype was seen repeatedly, ten times or more. J is TRBJ1-6 and V is TRBV27, with D perhaps matching TRBD1 (6 bases). The CDR3 loop spans 16 amino acids. Germline CDR1 is MNHEY and CDR2 is SMNVEV (reference sequence). The V and J ends lost 6 bases and 4 bases respectively, with 16 bases between them. CDR3 bases: TGTGCCAGCAGCTCCCCCGGGACAACTTATAATTCACCCCTCCACTTT. This gives the protein CASSSPGTTYNSPLHF.

This clonotype turned up a few times. This rearrangement joins TRBV12-3 or TRBV12-4 to TRBJ2-7, with D unresolved. The V end lost 6 bases, the J end lost 5 bases, and 20 bases lay between the germline ends. This CDR3 has 15 amino acids. CDR3 nucleotides: TGTGCCAGCAGCTCCGACTCGATACTATCGGACGAGCAGTACTTC. Amino acid sequence: CASSSDSILSDEQYF.

The chain employs TRBV20-1 and TRBJ2-7; D may be TRBD1 (5 bases). Germline loops: CDR1 DFQATT, CDR2 SNEGSKA (reference sequence). The ends were cut back, 3 bases at V and 0 bases at J, with 12 bases in the middle. The CDR3 length is 14 residues. CDR3 DNA sequence: TGCAGTGCTAGGGATATCAGGGTCTCCTACGAGCAGTACTTC. Amino acid sequence: CSARDIRVSYEQYF.

This clonotype occurred many times. The chain uses TRBV5-8 and TRBJ2-5, with D possibly TRBD1 on 6 matching bases. This CDR3 has 15 residues. Germline loops: CDR1 SGHTS, CDR2 YDEGEE. Trimming left V 1 base short and J 5 bases short, with 15 bases between. This chain's CDR3 is CASSLSQGFSETQYF. The CDR3, as DNA: TGTGCCAGCAGCTTGTCCCAGGGGTTTTCGGAGACCCAGTACTTC.

This clonotype showed up many times. The chain couples TRBV3-1 to TRBJ1-2, with 8 bases lining up with TRBD1. In germline, CDR1 is LGHDT, CDR2 YNNKEL (reference sequence). V lost 1 base and J lost 4; bases outside the gene matches: 8. The CDR3 is made up of 16 amino acids. The chain's CDR3 is CASSQVYGQGIYGYTF. CDR3 in DNA: TGTGCCAGCAGCCAAGTTTACGGACAGGGCATCTATGGCTACACCTTC.